This T cell receptor (beta chain) was captured in a study of blood T cell repertoires in COVID-19. This CDR3 has 14 amino acids. V shed 5 bases and J shed 4 bases, with 14 bases lying between them. CDR1 and CDR2 (germline): SGDLS, YYNGEE. Participants' reported clinical history set cohort assignment. This clone came up a few times. The repertoire was sequenced with immunoSEQ multiplex PCR; TCRdb's copy has only in-frame clones and lacks some. Here the sample spans fewer than 350,000 clones, roughly 87% being singletons. J is TRBJ2-3 and V is TRBV9; D is uncertain. Sequencing input: PBMCs or T cells enriched from blood (not recorded which). The clonotype was recovered from a woman in her 30s who had recovered from COVID-19. CDR3 nucleotides: TGTGCCAGCAGACCCGGGTCCTCCCCAGATACGCAGTATTTT. Its protein product is CASRPGSSPDTQYF.